This T cell receptor beta chain is from a study of blood T cell repertoires in COVID-19. The wider study: Sample material is recorded as cDNA or gDNA derived from T cells, B-cell-depleted T cells, or PBMCs.

Source study methods: The authors estimated nucleated cell counts from reference gene primer amplification. Measured with immunoSEQ multiplex PCR; TCRdb has only the in-frame clones, and not every one. The V and J calls and the clone size are those of that table, but D and trimming were determined from the DNA. Here the sample spans some 390,000 clones, about nine tenths being singletons. The CDR3 is 13 amino acids. Germline CDR1 and CDR2: ENHRY and SYGVKD. V was clipped by 0 bases and J by 5 bases, with 4 bases between them. The rearrangement joins TRBV10-3 to TRBJ1-4, with D unresolved. What was sequenced was peripheral blood. This receptor was obtained from a woman aged 40 to 50 with COVID-19, enrolled during active disease. DNA for the CDR3: TGTGCCATCAGTGAGTCGAGCAATGAAAAACTGTTTTTT. Its protein is CAISESSNEKLFF.